This T cell receptor (beta chain) was sequenced for a study of STAT3 mutations in large granular lymphocyte leukemia. Study results and limitations: In T-cell large granular lymphocyte leukemia, about half of patients showed multiple immunodominant subclonotypes. Variable sampling intervals and differing treatment regimens complicated linking therapy response to TCR clonal burden changes.

The germline CDR1 and CDR2 sequences are MDHEN and SYDVKM. The CDR3 runs to 12 residues. Trimming pared 5 bases from V and 3 bases from J, leaving 6 bases between. As for this clone: Its specificity is not known.

Using immunoSEQ multiplex PCR, the repertoire was profiled, and TCRdb retains in-frame clones only, with some absent. The profile shows about 42,000 clones, roughly 77% of them singletons. The chain is built from TRBV28 and TRBJ2-3, with D unresolved. The material sequenced was PBMCs. This TCR came from a human donor with T large granular lymphocyte leukemia. Some clones in this sample may be carry-over from other donors' samples. CDR3 in amino acids: CASSALTDTQYF. CDR3 bases: TGTGCCAGCAGTGCCTTAACAGATACGCAGTATTTT.